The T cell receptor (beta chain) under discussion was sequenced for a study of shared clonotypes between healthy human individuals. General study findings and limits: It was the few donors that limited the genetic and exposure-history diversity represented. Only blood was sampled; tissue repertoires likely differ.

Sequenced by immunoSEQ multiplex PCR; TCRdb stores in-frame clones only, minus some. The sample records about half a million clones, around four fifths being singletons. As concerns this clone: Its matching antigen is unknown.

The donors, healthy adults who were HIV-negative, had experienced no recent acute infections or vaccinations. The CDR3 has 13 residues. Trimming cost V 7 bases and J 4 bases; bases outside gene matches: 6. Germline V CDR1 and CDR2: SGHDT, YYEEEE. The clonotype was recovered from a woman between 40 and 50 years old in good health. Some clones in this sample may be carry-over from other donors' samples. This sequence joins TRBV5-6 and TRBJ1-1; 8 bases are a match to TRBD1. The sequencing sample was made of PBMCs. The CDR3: CASWYRGSTEAFF. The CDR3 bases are TGTGCCAGCTGGTACAGGGGGTCCACTGAAGCTTTCTTT.